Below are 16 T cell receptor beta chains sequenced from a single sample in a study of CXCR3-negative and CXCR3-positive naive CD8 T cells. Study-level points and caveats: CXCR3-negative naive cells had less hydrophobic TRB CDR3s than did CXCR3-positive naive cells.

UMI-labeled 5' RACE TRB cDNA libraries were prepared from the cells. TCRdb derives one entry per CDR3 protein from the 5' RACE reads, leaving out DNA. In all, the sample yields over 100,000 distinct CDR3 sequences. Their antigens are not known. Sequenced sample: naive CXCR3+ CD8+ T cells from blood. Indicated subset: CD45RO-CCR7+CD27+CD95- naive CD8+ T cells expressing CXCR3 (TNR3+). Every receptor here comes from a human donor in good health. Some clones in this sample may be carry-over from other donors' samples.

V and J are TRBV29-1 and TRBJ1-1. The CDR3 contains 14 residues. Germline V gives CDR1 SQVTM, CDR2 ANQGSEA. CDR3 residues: CSVDSGMMNTEAFF.

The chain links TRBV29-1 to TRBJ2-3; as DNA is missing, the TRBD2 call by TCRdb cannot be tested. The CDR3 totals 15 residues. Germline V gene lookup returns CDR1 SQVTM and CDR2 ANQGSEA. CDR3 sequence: CSVEGLAGIRDTQYF.

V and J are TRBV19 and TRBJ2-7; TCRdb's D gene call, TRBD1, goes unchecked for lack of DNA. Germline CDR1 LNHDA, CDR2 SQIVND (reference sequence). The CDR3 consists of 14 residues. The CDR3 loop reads CASSNRDRSLEQYF.

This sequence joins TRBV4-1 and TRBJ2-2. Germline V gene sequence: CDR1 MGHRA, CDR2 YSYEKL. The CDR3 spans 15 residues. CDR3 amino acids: CASSQGPSNTGELFF.

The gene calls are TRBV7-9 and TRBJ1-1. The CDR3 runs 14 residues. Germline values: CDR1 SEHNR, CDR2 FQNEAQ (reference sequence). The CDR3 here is CASSLEASNTEAFF.

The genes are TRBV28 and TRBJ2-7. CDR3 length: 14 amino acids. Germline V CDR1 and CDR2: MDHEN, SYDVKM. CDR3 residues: CASSLTGASYEQYF. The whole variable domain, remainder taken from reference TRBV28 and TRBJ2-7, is DVKVTQSSRYLVKRTGEKVFLECVQDMDHENMFWYRQDPGLGLRLIYFSYDVKMKEKGDIPEGYSVSREKKERFSLILESASTNQTSMYLCASSLTGASYEQYFGPGTRLTVT.

The CDR3 sequence: CSTTKNTGELFF. The chain carries TRBV29-1 and TRBJ2-2; the TCRdb call, TRBD2, lacks DNA for checking. Germline CDR1 SQVTM, CDR2 ANQGSEA. The CDR3 has 12 amino acids.

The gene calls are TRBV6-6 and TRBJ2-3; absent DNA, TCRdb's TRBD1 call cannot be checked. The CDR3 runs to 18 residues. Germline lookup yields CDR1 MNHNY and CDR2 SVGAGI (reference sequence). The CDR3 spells CASSYSISGTGVLDTQYF.

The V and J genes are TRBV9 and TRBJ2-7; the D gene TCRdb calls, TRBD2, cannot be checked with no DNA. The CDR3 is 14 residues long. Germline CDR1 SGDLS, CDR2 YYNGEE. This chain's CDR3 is CASSIGTSGIEQYF.

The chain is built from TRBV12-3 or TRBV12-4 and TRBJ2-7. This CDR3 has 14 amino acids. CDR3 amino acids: CASGARVETYEQYF.

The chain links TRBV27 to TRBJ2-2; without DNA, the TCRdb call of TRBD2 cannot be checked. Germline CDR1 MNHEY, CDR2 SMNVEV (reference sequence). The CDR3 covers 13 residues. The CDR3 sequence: CASSLSGPGELFF.

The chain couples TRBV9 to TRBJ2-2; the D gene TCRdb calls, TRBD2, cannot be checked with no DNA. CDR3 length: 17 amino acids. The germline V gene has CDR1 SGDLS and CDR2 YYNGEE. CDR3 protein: CASSLASGRSLTGELFF. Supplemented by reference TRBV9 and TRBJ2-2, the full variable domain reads DSGVTQTPKHLITATGQRVTLRCSPRSGDLSVYWYQQSLDQGLQFLIQYYNGEERAKGNILERFSAQQFPDLHSELNLSSLELGDSALYFCASSLASGRSLTGELFFGEGSRLTVL.

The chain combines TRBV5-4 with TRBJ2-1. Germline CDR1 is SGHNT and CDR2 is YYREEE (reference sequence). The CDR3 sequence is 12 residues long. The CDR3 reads CASSSDSYEQFF. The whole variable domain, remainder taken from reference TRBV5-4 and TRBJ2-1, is ETGVTQSPTHLIKTRGQQVTLRCSSQSGHNTVSWYQQALGQGPQFIFQYYREEENGRGNFPPRFSGLQFPNYSSELNVNALELDDSALYLCASSSDSYEQFFGPGTRLTVL.

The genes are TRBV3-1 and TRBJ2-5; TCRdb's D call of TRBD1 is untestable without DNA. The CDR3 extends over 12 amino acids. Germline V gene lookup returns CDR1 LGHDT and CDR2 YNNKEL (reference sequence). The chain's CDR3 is CATEGDGETQYF.

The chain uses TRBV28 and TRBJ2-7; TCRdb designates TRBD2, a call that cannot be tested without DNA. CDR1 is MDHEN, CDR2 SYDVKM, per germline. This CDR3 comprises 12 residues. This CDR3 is CASSFGGPEQYF.

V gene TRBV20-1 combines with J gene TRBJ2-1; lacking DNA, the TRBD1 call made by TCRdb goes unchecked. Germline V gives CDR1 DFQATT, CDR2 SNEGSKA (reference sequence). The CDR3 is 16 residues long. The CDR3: CSAESGDSLAYNEQFF.